This T cell receptor beta chain was identified in a study of PD-L1 blockade in urothelial cancer (dated by TCRdb to about 2017). As for the study more broadly: All patients started therapy at some point between 2014 and 2016 and received atezolizumab 1,200 mg intravenously every 3 weeks. Whole exome sequencing and RNA sequencing of pretreatment tumors were performed alongside TCR sequencing in the same patients. Approximately 29 patients had pretreatment blood TCR-seq, roughly 24 had at least one posttreatment blood collection, and roughly 24 had tumor TCR-seq. About 85% of the 29 patients were males with bladder-origin urothelial cancer, and about 65% of the 29 reported a prior smoking history. Blood samples were analyzed at 3 weeks after treatment start (second dose) and at 6 weeks after treatment start. The study was an exploratory multi-omic analysis of somatic, immune and clinical correlates of response to PD-L1 blockade with atezolizumab in urothelial cancer. Blood samples gave median yields of about 150,000 T cells and over 80,000 unique TCRs, along with a median clonality of 0.080. An ECOG performance status of 0 or 1 was recorded for the patients, and 0 to 3 prior chemotherapy regimens had been received by the patients. Durable clinical benefit was defined as a progression-free survival longer than 6 months, and TCR features were additionally tested against progression-free survival and overall survival. Durable clinical benefit was achieved by nine patients but not by the remaining 20. Pretreatment tumor samples and matched peripheral blood, collected serially before and after atezolizumab treatment, underwent TCR sequencing. Points the paper makes about the study in general: Patients with durable benefit showed greater expansion of tumor-associated TCR clones in peripheral blood 3 weeks after starting treatment (n ≈ 21, p = 0.022). Improved progression-free and overall survival was associated with having pretreatment peripheral blood TCR clonality below the median. Because the sample size was small (n ≈ 31) and many exploratory analyses were performed, the results are intended to be hypothesis-generating.

A word on this clone: No antigen is known for it. Base qualities were left out, and no much larger clone turns up one base away.

Synthetic TCR analog templates were spiked into each PCR to estimate absolute template abundance from read counts. The immunoSEQ assay used bias-controlled V and J gene primers to amplify TCRbeta CDR3 regions from genomic DNA. Sequencing of rearranged TCRbeta segments was done at approximately 20X coverage. The authors' analysis ran thus. Sequencing errors were corrected by clustering, and CDR3s were annotated against IMGT so that V, D and J genes could be assigned. Downstream analyses used only productive TCRbeta rearrangements, leaving out any out-of-frame or stop-codon sequences. To compute clonality, Shannon entropy was normalized by the log of the number of unique productive sequences and then subtracted from one. Fisher's exact test with Benjamini-Hochberg correction, using a cutoff of adjusted p below 0.01, was how clones that differed between time points or between blood and tumor were identified. What TCRdb holds here is the immuneACCESS table cut down to in-frame rearrangements. Part of the clones is not present; checked against another copy, under half of the missing clones reflect an unresolved V gene, and the others are unexplained. That table furnishes V, J and clone size, whereas the DNA furnished D and trimming. This sample gives tens of thousands of clones in total; roughly 75% of them show up just once. Together, the top ten hold 4% of the sample.

The time point label, as the study defines it: pretreatment peripheral blood. A total of around 30 patients with locally advanced or metastatic urothelial carcinoma, treated at Memorial Sloan Kettering on a trial protocol, made up the cohort. Peripheral blood mononuclear cells were collected from each patient pretreatment and during treatment, giving between 1 and 8 total time points per patient. The Qiagen DNeasy Blood extraction kit was used to purify genomic DNA from total PBMCs and tumor samples. Collected pretreatment and during treatment, PBMCs were isolated and stored as previously described. Sequencing was performed on PBMCs, taken around atezolizumab (anti-PD-L1) treatment. The TCR sequence derives from a man in his 70s with urothelial cancer.

The CDR3 region has the sequence CASSTTTPREFF. Here is the DNA: TGTGCCAGCAGCACAACTACCCCGCGGGAGTTCTTC. This sequence uses TRBV28 and TRBJ2-1; possibly the D gene is TRBD2, per 5 matching bases. Between the V and J ends, shortened by 6 bases and 14 bases respectively, the junction contains 17 bases. The germline V gene sets CDR1 to MDHEN and CDR2 to SYDVKM. Including the terminal cysteine and phenylalanine, the CDR3 comprises 12 residues. Just CDR3 DNA is preserved here, 36 bases in frame from base 1.